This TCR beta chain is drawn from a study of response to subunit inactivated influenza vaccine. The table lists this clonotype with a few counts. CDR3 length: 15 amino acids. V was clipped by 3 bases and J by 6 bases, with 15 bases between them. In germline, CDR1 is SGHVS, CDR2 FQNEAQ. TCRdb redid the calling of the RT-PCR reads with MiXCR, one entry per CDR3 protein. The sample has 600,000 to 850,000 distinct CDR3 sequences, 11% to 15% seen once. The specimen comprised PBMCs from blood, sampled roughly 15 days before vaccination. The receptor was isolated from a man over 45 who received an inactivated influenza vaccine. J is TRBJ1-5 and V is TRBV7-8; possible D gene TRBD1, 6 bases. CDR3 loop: CASSLAGVKGQPQHF. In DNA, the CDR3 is TGTGCCAGCAGCTTGGCAGGGGTGAAGGGTCAGCCCCAGCATTTT.